This T cell receptor beta chain stems from a study of post-analysis software for immune sequencing data. Study-level points and caveats: Significantly decreased normalized Chao1 diversity was recorded for multiple sclerosis patients relative to controls. In patients, five or six TRBV segments were more frequent than in controls, with TRBV5-6, TRBV5-1 and TRBV20-1 among them. When the samples were clustered directly with F measure, those that had been prepared in the same batch showed strong co-clustering.

V was clipped by 5 bases and J by 3 bases; unmatched bases: 8. The CDR3 has 16 amino acids. Concerning this clonotype: Its specificity is unknown.

Unique molecular identifiers featured in each of the TCR beta cDNA libraries. TCRdb redid the calling of the PCR reads with MiXCR, one entry per CDR3 protein. The top ten hold approximately 10% of the sample, which has hundreds of thousands of distinct CDR3 sequences, 59% seen once. The sequence came from a girl aged 2 to 9 with multiple sclerosis. What was sequenced was blood. This sequence joins TRBV12-3 or TRBV12-4 and TRBJ2-3; 10 bases map to TRBD1. The CDR3 bases are TGTGCCAGCAGTAGGGGGACAGGGGATAGGACAGATACGCAGTATTTT. The encoded protein is CASSRGTGDRTDTQYF.